The 3 T cell receptor beta chains listed next were all sequenced from one sample in a study of cytomegalovirus exposure and HLA in healthy donors. The PCR was carried out with 60 Vbeta primers and 13 Jbeta primers. TCRdb keeps only in-frame clones here, not all; method: immunoSEQ multiplex PCR. The sample has around 120,000 clones; roughly four fifths are singletons. Material for sequencing was PBMCs. The origin of the receptors is a woman in her thirties or forties in good health and CMV-seropositive.

The V call is TRBV5-1, the J call TRBJ1-1, with D unclear. This CDR3 has 15 amino acids. Trimming took 0 bases from V and 1 from J, leaving 10 bases between them. Germline CDR1 reads SGHRS; CDR2 reads YFSETQ. CDR3 DNA: TGCGCCAGCAGCTTGGCCACACAGTCGAACACTGAAGCTTTCTTT. Protein product: CASSLATQSNTEAFF.

This chain joins TRBV18 and TRBJ1-2; 9 bases line up with TRBD1. The germline gives CDR1 KGHSH, CDR2 LQKENI. V lost 2 bases to trimming and J lost 12 bases; unmatched junction nucleotides: 7. The CDR3 is 13 amino acids. The CDR3, as DNA: TGTGCCAGCTCACCATCGGGGACAGGGTCCCACACCTTC. It codes for CASSPSGTGSHTF.

The chain uses TRBV19 and TRBJ1-2; no firm D call. The CDR3 spans 12 residues. Trimming took 5 bases from V and 6 from J, leaving 10 bases between them. Germline V lookup: CDR1 LNHDA, CDR2 SQIVND (reference sequence). The CDR3 reads CASSPIPHGYTF. CDR3 nucleotides: TGTGCCAGTAGTCCTATCCCGCATGGCTACACCTTC.